Each of the 20 T cell receptor beta chains below was sequenced from the same sample in a study of T cells after yellow fever vaccination. TCRdb re-derived calls from the 5' RACE reads in MiXCR, one entry per CDR3 protein. This sample has tens of thousands of distinct CDR3 sequences; just over 6.5% occur once, and the top ten carry about 39%. The sample consisted of CD8+ T cells sorted from PBMCs, taken roughly 47 days after the first yellow fever vaccination. The origin of the receptors is a man aged 18 to 29 who received the YFV17D yellow fever vaccine.

This clonotype was seen a few times. The CDR3, as DNA: TGCAGCGTTGTCTGGGGAAACACTGAAGCTTTCTTT. Protein sequence: CSVVWGNTEAFF. The rearrangement joins TRBV29-1 to TRBJ1-1, with no clear D. The CDR3 is made up of 12 amino acids. V was shortened by 4 bases and J by 2 bases, with 8 bases between the two germline ends. Germline assignment: CDR1 SQVTM and CDR2 ANQGSEA.

The V call is TRBV12-3 or TRBV12-4, the J call TRBJ1-2; the D gene is possibly TRBD1 (5 bases). This CDR3 is 13 amino acids long. V shed 3 bases and J shed 6 bases, with 11 bases lying between them. CDR3 sequence: CASSFGGGDGYTF. The CDR3 nucleotides read TGTGCCAGCAGTTTCGGTGGGGGGGATGGCTACACCTTC.

This chain uses TRBV7-2 with TRBJ2-1; tentatively, D is TRBD2 (6 bases). Trimming took off 0 bases at V and 4 bases at J, with 10 bases between the two ends. Germline values: CDR1 SGHTA, CDR2 FQGNSA. The CDR3 spans 15 residues. CDR3 DNA: TGTGCCAGCAGCTTAGCAGCGGGCTCTTACAATGAGCAGTTCTTC. This gives the protein CASSLAAGSYNEQFF.

Ten or more counts support this clonotype. This rearrangement joins TRBV4-3 to TRBJ2-7, with D perhaps TRBD1 (5 bases). V was shortened by 3 bases and J by 2 bases, with 8 bases between the two germline ends. Germline V lookup: CDR1 LGHNA, CDR2 YSLEER. The CDR3 runs 13 residues. The CDR3 sequence is CASSQDTTYEQYF. CDR3 nucleotides: TGCGCCAGCAGCCAGGACACAACCTACGAGCAGTACTTC.

There are many counts of this clonotype. This sequence joins TRBV12-3 or TRBV12-4 and TRBJ2-2, with D maybe TRBD1 (5 bases). Deletions cut 7 bases from V and 1 base from J, with 13 bases between. CDR3 size: 15 residues. CDR3 DNA: TGTGCCAGCATGTCGCAGGGATTGAACACCGGGGAGCTGTTTTTT. Encoded protein: CASMSQGLNTGELFF.

This clonotype has a count of ten or more. The chain couples TRBV12-3 or TRBV12-4 to TRBJ2-1; D unclear. V lost 6 bases and J 6 bases, leaving 15 bases between the germline ends. This CDR3 region has 14 residues. The CDR3 nucleotides are TGTGCCAGCAGCCCCGGGCTGCTGGGCAATGAGCAGTTCTTC. It is translated as CASSPGLLGNEQFF.

The chain's CDR3 is CASSERAEAFF. DNA for the CDR3: TGTGCCAGCAGCGAACGAGCTGAAGCTTTCTTT. The gene calls are TRBV11-2 and TRBJ1-1; D ambiguous. The CDR3 consists of 11 residues. Germline CDR1 SGHAT, CDR2 FQNNGV. Deletions cut 5 bases from V and 6 bases from J, with 7 bases between.

This clonotype has a count of ten or more. This chain joins TRBV27 and TRBJ2-7; TRBD1 might be the D (6 bases). There are 13 residues in the CDR3. Germline CDR1 reads MNHEY; CDR2 reads SMNVEV (reference sequence). V dropped 1 base and J dropped 5 bases, with 9 bases sitting between them. As DNA, the CDR3 is TGTGCCAGCAGTTTATACAGGGACCACGAGCAGTACGTC. It specifies CASSLYRDHEQYV.

This clonotype was seen repeatedly, ten times or more. The rearrangement joins TRBV24-1 to TRBJ2-3; D uncertain. V shed 2 bases and J shed 10 bases, with 12 bases lying between them. Germline V gene data show CDR1 as KGHDR and CDR2 as SFDVKD. The CDR3 covers 13 residues. This chain's CDR3 is CATSDSVGSAQYF. As DNA, the CDR3 is TGTGCCACCAGTGATTCGGTTGGGTCGGCGCAGTATTTT.

This clonotype occurred many times. This sequence joins TRBV15 and TRBJ2-3; D is possibly TRBD2 (6 bases). Germline V gene sequence: CDR1 LNHNV, CDR2 YYDKDF (reference sequence). This CDR3 is 15 amino acids long. Deletions cut 1 base from V and 4 bases from J, with 12 bases between. This chain's CDR3 is CATSRGTGGADTQYF. The CDR3 DNA reads as TGTGCCACCAGCAGAGGAACAGGAGGGGCAGATACGCAGTATTTT.

The sample holds many counts of this clonotype. V usage is TRBV12-3 or TRBV12-4 and J usage is TRBJ2-7; perhaps TRBD1 as D (5 bases). CDR3 size: 14 residues. Trimming removed 6 bases at V and 2 bases at J, with 14 bases between. The CDR3 coding sequence is TGTGCCAGCAGCATTACAGGTCACCCCTACGAGCAGTACGTC. This encodes CASSITGHPYEQYV.

V is TRBV27 and J is TRBJ2-6, with D unresolved. V was shortened by 6 bases and J by 0 bases, with 6 bases between the two germline ends. Germline CDR1 reads MNHEY; CDR2 reads SMNVEV (reference sequence). CDR3 length equals 14 residues. The CDR3 sequence: CASRPYSGANVLTF. The CDR3 DNA is TGTGCCAGCAGACCCTACTCTGGGGCCAACGTCCTGACTTTC.

This clonotype was observed a single time. With a much larger clone just one base away, this may be a read error. The rearrangement uses TRBV11-1 and TRBJ2-5; possibly TRBD1 or TRBD2 for D (5 bases each). The CDR3 is 17 amino acids. CDR1 and CDR2 from the germline V gene are SGHAT and FQDESV (reference sequence). The DNA of the CDR3 is TGTGCCAGAAGCTTAATTGGTTCGGGACCAGAAAAAGAGACCCAGTACTTC. This codes for CARSLIGSGPEKETQYF.

The V gene is TRBV9, the J gene TRBJ2-5, with D perhaps given as TRBD1 or TRBD2 (5 bases each). Trimming took 2 bases from V and 3 from J, leaving 8 bases between them. Germline assignment: CDR1 SGDLS and CDR2 YYNGEE. The CDR3 has 13 amino acids. The CDR3 region is CASSVGGEETQYF. In DNA, the CDR3 is TGTGCCAGCAGCGTTGGGGGAGAAGAGACCCAGTACTTC.

This clonotype was recorded many times. This chain connects TRBV18 to TRBJ2-7; D not resolved. V lost 6 bases and J lost 1, with 10 bases in between. Germline V gene sequence: CDR1 KGHSH, CDR2 LQKENI. The CDR3 runs 13 residues. The CDR3 region has the DNA TGTGCCAGCTCCGTCGGCCTGTCCTACGAGCAGTACGTC. Translation: CASSVGLSYEQYV.

This clonotype was seen many times. V and J are TRBV9 and TRBJ2-1; the match to TRBD2 covers 9 bases. Trimming at V came to 3 bases and at J to 1 base, leaving 2 bases not matched to a gene. The CDR3 totals 15 residues. Per the germline V gene, CDR1 is SGDLS and CDR2 is YYNGEE. CDR3 in DNA: TGTGCCAGCAGCGGTAGCGGGGGATCCTACAATGAGCAGTTCTTC. It translates to CASSGSGGSYNEQFF. Drawing the rest from reference TRBV9 and TRBJ2-1, the complete variable domain is DSGVTQTPKHLITATGQRVTLRCSPRSGDLSVYWYQQSLDQGLQFLIQYYNGEERAKGNILERFSAQQFPDLHSELNLSSLELGDSALYFCASSGSGGSYNEQFFGPGTRLTVL.

This clonotype was counted a few times. CDR3 in amino acids: CASSQGTARMNEQFF. CDR3 DNA sequence: TGCGCCAGCAGCCAAGGGACAGCGCGTATGAATGAGCAGTTCTTC. J is TRBJ2-1 and V is TRBV4-3; tentatively, D is TRBD1 (6 bases). Per germline, CDR1 LGHNA and CDR2 YSLEER. The CDR3 has 15 amino acids. The V gene lost 1 base and the J gene lost 7 bases, with 14 bases spanning the gap.

This clonotype was recorded a few times. The chain has TRBV29-1 and TRBJ1-1, with D unclear. The CDR3 covers 12 residues. The germline V and J ends were trimmed by 3 bases and 3 bases, with 8 bases remaining between them. The V gene's germline CDR1 is SQVTM and CDR2 ANQGSEA. The CDR3 loop reads CSVEGSDTEAFF. The DNA of the CDR3 is TGCAGCGTTGAGGGGTCGGACACTGAAGCTTTCTTT.

As DNA, the CDR3 is TGCAGCGTTGAGCTTTGGCTAGCGGGGGGCACATACCAAGAGACCCAGTACTTC. Encoded protein: CSVELWLAGGTYQETQYF. The rearrangement links TRBV29-1 to TRBJ2-5; 11 bases line up with TRBD2. Trimming removed 3 bases from V and 0 bases from J; junction bases left unmatched: 12. Germline V gives CDR1 SQVTM, CDR2 ANQGSEA. This CDR3 has 18 residues.

The table lists this clonotype with a few counts. The V gene is TRBV19, the J gene TRBJ2-7, with D maybe TRBD1 (5 bases). V shed 5 bases and J shed 6 bases, with 11 bases lying between them. Germline loops: CDR1 LNHDA, CDR2 SQIVND (reference sequence). The CDR3 runs 12 residues. The chain's CDR3 is CASSPGIAEQYF. CDR3 nucleotides: TGTGCCAGTAGTCCAGGGATTGCCGAGCAGTACTTC. Filled out from reference TRBV19 and TRBJ2-7, the complete variable domain reads DGGITQSPKYLFRKEGQNVTLSCEQNLNHDAMYWYRQDPGQGLRLIYYSQIVNDFQKGDIAEGYSVSREKKESFPLTVTSAQKNPTAFYLCASSPGIAEQYFGPGTRLTVT.